These 32 T cell receptor beta chains originate from one sample sequenced in a study of beta chain features in type 1 diabetes. No antigen is known for these receptors. Findings of the study overall: In every one of the four CD4+ subsets, TCRB CDR3s were moderately but significantly shorter in Type 1 diabetes patients.

The sequenced template was cDNA made from the entire isolated RNA. The method was immunoSEQ multiplex PCR; TCRdb's version includes in-frame clones alone and lacks a portion of them. Among about 260,000 clones, about a fifth were seen once, and the ten largest hold more than 0.025%. Sequencing used naive CD4+ T cells from blood. These receptors originate from a middle-aged woman with type 1 diabetes.

This clone has just a few counts. The genes are TRBV4-1 and TRBJ2-5; 7 bases line up with TRBD2. This CDR3 spans 16 amino acids. CDR1 is MGHRA, CDR2 YSYEKL, per germline. Trimming at V came to 2 bases and at J to 1 base, leaving 7 bases not matched to a gene. The CDR3 nucleotides read TGCGCCAGCAGCCAAATGGGCGGGGGAAGCCAAGAGACCCAGTACTTC. The encoded protein is CASSQMGGGSQETQYF.

This clone turned up a few times. The chain joins TRBV9 to TRBJ1-2; a possible D gene is TRBD1 (5 bases). Germline V CDR1 and CDR2: SGDLS, YYNGEE. Trimming shortened V by 1 base and J by 7 bases, and 11 bases separated the two germline ends. This CDR3 is 13 amino acids long. CDR3 in amino acids: CASSVFGTIGYTF. Written as DNA, the CDR3 is TGTGCCAGCAGCGTATTCGGGACTATTGGCTACACCTTC.

The rearrangement uses TRBV25-1 and TRBJ1-5; 7 bases are a match to TRBD1. J was trimmed by 5 bases and V by 3 bases; bases with no gene match: 7. The germline CDR1 and CDR2 sequences are MGHDK and SYGVNS. The CDR3 is 15 amino acids. As DNA, the CDR3 is TGTGCCAGCAGTGACCCCAGACAGGGTGATCAGCCCCAGCATTTT. Its protein product is CASSDPRQGDQPQHF.

Only a few counts were recorded for this clone. The chain uses TRBV29-1 and TRBJ2-5; TRBD2 agrees at 9 bases. V lost 5 bases to trimming and J lost 2 bases; unmatched junction nucleotides: 9. Germline CDR1 is SQVTM and CDR2 is ANQGSEA. CDR3 size: 15 residues. The CDR3 DNA reads TGCAGCGTTAGTCGCAATAGCGGGAGACAAGAGACCCAGTACTTC. This translates into CSVSRNSGRQETQYF. Supplemented by reference TRBV29-1 and TRBJ2-5, the full variable domain reads SAVISQKPSRDICQRGTSLTIQCQVDSQVTMMFWYRQQPGQSLTLIATANQGSEATYESGFVIDKFPISRPNLTFSTLTVSNMSPEDSSIYLCSVSRNSGRQETQYFGPGTRLLVL.

This clone was observed a handful of times. The rearrangement links TRBV29-1 to TRBJ2-1; weak D call: TRBD2 (6 bases). V shed 5 bases and J shed 6 bases, with 11 bases lying between them. This CDR3 spans 12 amino acids. The germline gives CDR1 SQVTM, CDR2 ANQGSEA. The CDR3 DNA reads TGCAGCGTTTACCGGGGAGGCAATGAGCAGTTCTTC. It codes for CSVYRGGNEQFF.

The sample holds a few counts of this clone. The V call is TRBV30, the J call TRBJ1-1; D is ambiguous. CDR1 and CDR2 (germline): GTSNPN, SVGIG (reference sequence). The CDR3 has 12 amino acids. The germline V and J ends were trimmed by 0 bases and 5 bases, with 7 bases remaining between them. The CDR3 loop is CAWSVRETEAFF. The CDR3 DNA reads TGTGCCTGGAGTGTACGGGAGACTGAAGCTTTCTTT.

The chain uses TRBV28 and TRBJ1-4; D is ambiguous. Trimming cost V 7 bases and J 7 bases, with 13 bases left between them. The CDR3 is 13 residues long. The germline V gene has CDR1 MDHEN and CDR2 SYDVKM. DNA of the CDR3: TGTGCCAGCACGGGGTCGTCCCTTGAAAAACTGTTTTTT. This codes for CASTGSSLEKLFF. The full variable domain, in which reference TRBV28 and TRBJ1-4 provide the parts outside the CDR3, is DVKVTQSSRYLVKRTGEKVFLECVQDMDHENMFWYRQDPGLGLRLIYFSYDVKMKEKGDIPEGYSVSREKKERFSLILESASTNQTSMYLCASTGSSLEKLFFGSGTQLSVL.

This clone was seen a handful of times. This chain connects TRBV29-1 to TRBJ2-3; 10 nucleotides agree with TRBD2. V shed 2 bases and J 5 bases; nucleotides not matched to a gene: 4. This CDR3 has 14 residues. Germline assignment: CDR1 SQVTM and CDR2 ANQGSEA. The CDR3, as DNA: TGCAGCGTTGAAATAGCGGGGGGTGGAGATACGCAGTATTTT. It translates to CSVEIAGGGDTQYF.

V gene TRBV14 combines with J gene TRBJ2-7, with 7 nucleotides matching TRBD1. The CDR3 length is 14 residues. V lost 4 bases and J lost 0; bases outside the gene matches: 3. Germline CDR1 SGHDN, CDR2 FVKESK. The CDR3 reads CASSLGTVSYEQYF. For the CDR3, the DNA is TGTGCCAGCAGCCTAGGGACAGTCTCCTACGAGCAGTACTTC.

This clone was counted between two and nine times. The chain recombines TRBV9 with TRBJ1-1, with unresolved D. The CDR3 consists of 13 residues. Germline V gene sequence: CDR1 SGDLS, CDR2 YYNGEE. Trimming stripped 4 bases from V and 7 bases from J, with 14 bases between. The CDR3 DNA follows: TGTGCCAGCAGCCCCCGCCCCGGCGGTGAAGCTTTCTTT. This codes for CASSPRPGGEAFF.

There are a few counts of this clone. The chain combines TRBV27 with TRBJ1-5; 10 bases agree with TRBD1. The CDR3 runs to 17 residues. The germline V gene encodes CDR1 MNHEY and CDR2 SMNVEV (reference sequence). The J segment lost 3 bases and the V segment lost 3 bases, leaving 8 bases of the junction unmatched. The CDR3 DNA sequence: TGTGCCAGCAGTTTCCTCCGGGACAGGGGATACAATCAGCCCCAGCATTTT. Its protein product is CASSFLRDRGYNQPQHF.

The chain combines TRBV18 with TRBJ1-1; 7 bases match TRBD1. The germline V gene encodes CDR1 KGHSH and CDR2 LQKENI. V was clipped by 3 bases and J by 6 bases; unmatched bases: 10. CDR3 size: 15 residues. This CDR3 reads CASSPGTAIDAEAFF. The CDR3 region has the DNA TGTGCCAGCTCACCGGGGACAGCGATCGACGCTGAAGCTTTCTTT.

This clone was counted between two and nine times. The chain combines TRBV2 with TRBJ1-2, with 8 bases that match TRBD1. J gave up 6 bases and V 6 bases, and 9 bases lay outside the gene matches. Germline CDR1 and CDR2: SNHLY and FYNNEI. The CDR3 runs 14 residues. CDR3 DNA: TGTGCCAGCAGACCAACCTCACAGGGGGATGGCTACACCTTC. It codes for CASRPTSQGDGYTF.

A few counts support this clone. V usage is TRBV27 and J usage is TRBJ2-1; D is perhaps TRBD1 (5 bases). Germline V gene lookup returns CDR1 MNHEY and CDR2 SMNVEV (reference sequence). The CDR3 runs 15 residues. The germline V and J ends were trimmed by 2 bases and 5 bases, with 13 bases remaining between them. The CDR3 sequence: CASSLGAGWDNEQFF. The CDR3 DNA reads as TGTGCCAGCAGTTTAGGGGCAGGGTGGGACAATGAGCAGTTCTTC.

The CDR3 protein is CASRLVYSHEQYF. CDR3 DNA: TGTGCAAGTCGCTTAGTCTATAGTCACGAGCAGTACTTC. The chain is built from TRBV12-2 and TRBJ2-7; TRBD2, the table's D call, was not compared with the DNA. TRBV12-2 is deemed a pseudogene. The CDR3 sequence is 13 residues long.

This clone appeared a few times. This chain links TRBV29-1 with TRBJ2-4, with a tentative D call TRBD2 (5 bases). Germline V lookup: CDR1 SQVTM, CDR2 ANQGSEA. The CDR3 consists of 13 residues. The V end lost 4 bases, the J end lost 5 bases, and 12 bases lay between the germline ends. The CDR3 protein is CSVVPEGQNIQYF. CDR3 DNA: TGCAGCGTTGTGCCCGAGGGCCAAAACATTCAGTACTTC.

This clone was detected only a few times. The J gene is TRBJ2-1, the V gene TRBV15; D is perhaps TRBD2 (5 bases). Germline CDR1 and CDR2: LNHNV and YYDKDF (reference sequence). Between the trimmed V and J ends, which lost 2 bases and 4 bases, there was a span of 9 bases. The CDR3 has 14 residues. CDR3: CATSRPSGYNEQFF. In DNA form, the CDR3 reads TGTGCCACCAGCAGACCCTCGGGATACAATGAGCAGTTCTTC.

CDR3 amino acids: CASSQEISSRGDTEAFF. CDR3 in DNA: TGCGCCAGCAGCCAAGAGATATCATCTCGCGGGGACACTGAAGCTTTCTTT. The chain couples TRBV4-3 to TRBJ1-1; D is unclear. The V end was cut by 0 bases, the J end by 3 bases, with 17 bases between. Germline loops: CDR1 LGHNA, CDR2 YSLEER. The CDR3 has 17 amino acids.

This chain uses TRBV5-1 with TRBJ2-7; D not certain. Germline V gives CDR1 SGHRS, CDR2 YFSETQ. V lost 4 bases, J lost 5 bases, and 10 bases lay in between. The CDR3 has 12 residues. CDR3 DNA: TGCGCCAGCAGCCCCGGTCGCAACGAGCAGTACTTC. It translates to CASSPGRNEQYF.

This clone has only a few counts. V is TRBV4-2 and J is TRBJ2-4; 11 positions agree with TRBD1. The trim removed 2 bases at V and 7 bases at J, leaving 13 bases unmatched. The CDR3 covers 18 residues. The germline gives CDR1 LGHNA, CDR2 YNFKEQ. The CDR3 nucleotides read TGTGCCAGCAGCCAACCTCTGGACAGGGGGCTCCCAGGGAACATTCAGTACTTC. This translates into CASSQPLDRGLPGNIQYF.

The table lists this clone with a few counts. The J gene is TRBJ1-2, the V gene TRBV6-5, with a possible D match to TRBD1 (6 bases). V was cut by 6 bases and J by 2 bases, with 13 bases left in between. There are 14 residues in the CDR3. Germline CDR1 reads MNHEY; CDR2 reads SVGAGI. CDR3 protein: CASSRQARNYGYTF. The DNA of the CDR3 is TGTGCCAGCAGCCGACAGGCAAGGAACTATGGCTACACCTTC.

This clone was counted a few times. The V gene is TRBV29-1, the J gene TRBJ1-2; no clear D. The CDR3 is 9 residues long. The germline CDR1 and CDR2 sequences are SQVTM and ANQGSEA. Trimming removed 7 bases at V and 8 bases at J, with 8 bases between. The DNA for the CDR3 is TGCAGCGCCGCGCCAGGCTACACCTTC. Residues: CSAAPGYTF.

This chain connects TRBV18 to TRBJ2-1, with TRBD1 matching over 9 bases. Per the germline V gene, CDR1 is KGHSH and CDR2 is LQKENI. The CDR3 totals 14 residues. Unmatched junction bases numbered 3, after V lost 1 base and J lost 8 bases. The CDR3 bases are TGTGCCAGCTCACCACAGGGACAGGGCCATGAGCAGTTCTTC. Translation: CASSPQGQGHEQFF.

J is TRBJ1-4 and V is TRBV7-9; weak D call: TRBD1 (6 bases). V lost 5 bases and J lost 7, with 14 bases in between. Per the germline V gene, CDR1 is SEHNR and CDR2 is FQNEAQ (reference sequence). The CDR3 extends over 14 amino acids. CDR3 in amino acids: CASSPAAGAEKLFF. CDR3 DNA: TGTGCCAGCAGCCCCGCGGCAGGGGCTGAAAAACTGTTTTTT. The entire variable domain, with the rest obtained from reference TRBV7-9 and TRBJ1-4, is as follows: DTGVSQNPRHKITKRGQNVTFRCDPISEHNRLYWYRQTLGQGPEFLTYFQNEAQLEKSRLLSDRFSAERPKGSFSTLEIQRTEQGDSAMYLCASSPAAGAEKLFFGSGTQLSVL.

This chain uses TRBV7-3 with TRBJ2-2; tentatively, D is TRBD1 (5 bases). Trimming took 6 bases from V and 3 from J, leaving 8 bases between them. This CDR3 has 13 residues. CDR1 and CDR2 from the germline V gene are SGHTA and FQGTGA. The CDR3 loop reads CASRDTYTGELFF. The CDR3 region has the DNA TGTGCCAGCAGGGACACCTACACCGGGGAGCTGTTTTTT. Filled out from reference TRBV7-3 and TRBJ2-2, the complete variable domain reads GAGVSQTPSNKVTEKGKYVELRCDPISGHTALYWYRQSLGQGPEFLIYFQGTGAADDSGLPNDRFFAVRPEGSVSTLKIQRTERGDSAVYLCASRDTYTGELFFGEGSRLTVL.

The rearrangement uses TRBV9 and TRBJ2-7; 8 nucleotides match TRBD1. The junction had 5 bases not matched to a gene; V was cut back by 1 base and J by 5 bases. This CDR3 spans 14 amino acids. Germline V gives CDR1 SGDLS, CDR2 YYNGEE. The CDR3 here is CASSVRTGLNEQYF. The CDR3 DNA follows: TGTGCCAGCAGCGTAAGGACAGGGCTGAACGAGCAGTACTTC.

This chain joins TRBV4-1 and TRBJ1-2, with D perhaps TRBD1 (5 bases). Germline loops: CDR1 MGHRA, CDR2 YSYEKL. The CDR3 extends over 14 amino acids. Deletions cut 0 bases from V and 2 bases from J, with 7 bases between. CDR3 bases: TGCGCCAGCAGCCAAGAAGGGGCAAACTATGGCTACACCTTC. It specifies CASSQEGANYGYTF.

This clone was found a few times. This chain uses TRBV5-1 with TRBJ2-5; 7 nucleotides agree with TRBD1. Trimming took 1 base from V and 4 from J; bases not matched to a gene: 4. The CDR3 length is 14 residues. Germline loops: CDR1 SGHRS, CDR2 YFSETQ. The CDR3 here is CASSLTGERETQYF. In DNA, the CDR3 is TGCGCCAGCAGCTTGACAGGGGAACGAGAGACCCAGTACTTC.

This clone was counted a few times. V is TRBV5-4 and J is TRBJ1-2, with D possibly TRBD1 on 5 matching bases. This CDR3 is 14 amino acids long. V lost 0 bases and J 7 bases, leaving 13 bases between the germline ends. Germline V lookup: CDR1 SGHNT, CDR2 YYREEE (reference sequence). CDR3 DNA sequence: TGTGCCAGCAGCTTGGTGCGGCAGGGAGGTGGCTACACCTTC. Translating gives CASSLVRQGGGYTF.

This chain connects TRBV15 to TRBJ2-4, with 10 bases fitting TRBD1. Germline V lookup: CDR1 LNHNV, CDR2 YYDKDF (reference sequence). The CDR3 covers 14 residues. The ends lost 4 bases at V and 6 bases at J; junction bases unmatched: 3. In DNA, the CDR3 is TGTGCCACCAGCAAAGGGGACAGGGGAAACATTCAGTACTTC. Translated: CATSKGDRGNIQYF.

This chain joins TRBV25-1 and TRBJ2-7; 10 positions match TRBD2. V was clipped by 4 bases and J by 5 bases; unmatched bases: 2. The CDR3 sequence is 13 residues long. CDR1 is MGHDK and CDR2 is SYGVNS in the germline V gene. Written as DNA, the CDR3 is TGTGCCAGCAGTGTAGCGGGGGGAGACGAGCAGTACTTC. Translating it yields CASSVAGGDEQYF.

This clone was found once. The gene calls are TRBV2 and TRBJ2-5; TRBD2 aligns across 9 bases. J gave up 5 bases and V 6 bases, and 1 base lay outside the gene matches. The CDR3 is 12 residues long. Germline CDR1 reads SNHLY; CDR2 reads FYNNEI. The CDR3 DNA reads TGTGCCAGCAGAGCGGGGGGCGAGACCCAGTACTTC. Translating it yields CASRAGGETQYF.